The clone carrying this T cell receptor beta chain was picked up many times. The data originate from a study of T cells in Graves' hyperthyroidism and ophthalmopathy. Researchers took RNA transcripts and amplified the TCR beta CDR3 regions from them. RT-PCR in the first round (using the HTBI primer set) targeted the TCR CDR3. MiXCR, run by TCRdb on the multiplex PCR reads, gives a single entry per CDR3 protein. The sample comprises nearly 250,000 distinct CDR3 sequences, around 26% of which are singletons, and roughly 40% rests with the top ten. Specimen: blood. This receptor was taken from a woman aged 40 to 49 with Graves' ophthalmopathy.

CDR3 nucleotide sequence: TGTGCCAGCAGCTTTCGTGGCTCCTACGAGCAGTACTTC. As protein: CASSFRGSYEQYF. The rearrangement uses TRBV7-8 and TRBJ2-7; D is unclear. CDR1 is SGHVS and CDR2 is FQNEAQ in the germline V gene. The length of the CDR3 is 13 residues. V was pared by 3 bases and J by 0 bases, with 6 bases between.